The entry that follows covers one TCR beta chain sequence. What it recognizes is unknown. This sample stems from a study of glioma-infiltrating T cells. The iRepertoire nested amplicon-rescue multiplex PCR amplified TCR alpha and beta CDR3s from RNA. For one-step reverse transcription and amplification, 100-400 ng of tissue mRNA or PBMC total RNA was used. TCRdb reprocessed the multiplex PCR reads with MiXCR, giving one entry per CDR3 protein. The profile covers roughly 190,000 distinct CDR3 sequences, with 32% appearing a single time and 20% taken by the ten largest. Trimming pared 3 bases from V and 2 bases from J, leaving 13 bases between. The CDR3 extends over 15 amino acids. The germline V gene encodes CDR1 SQVTM and CDR2 ANQGSEA. Broader study findings: CDR3 overlap between tissue and blood was very small. Above-expected tissue-blood divergence occurred in all gliomas, most in low-grade ones.

The chain couples TRBV29-1 to TRBJ2-2, with D perhaps TRBD2 (7 bases). Sequenced material: glioma tissue, nonneoplastic brain tissue, or PBMCs (not recorded which). This sequence originates from a human donor with low-grade glioma or glioblastoma, undergoing nonglioma brain surgery, or in good health (not recorded which). The CDR3 bases are TGCAGCGTTGATTGGGGGGGCGTCAACACCGGGGAGCTGTTTTTT. Encoded protein: CSVDWGGVNTGELFF.